The rows below give T cell receptor beta chains drawn from one sample of a study of cytotoxic CD8 clonotypes in ibrutinib-treated CLL. Using immunoSEQ multiplex PCR, the repertoire was profiled, and TCRdb retains in-frame clones only, with some absent. This table holds more than 45,000 clones, approximately 87% found once. The starting material was PBMCs, obtained after 24 months of ibrutinib treatment. These receptors all stem from a human donor with chronic lymphocytic leukemia. CDR3s include the opening cysteine and the closing phenylalanine or tryptophan. Each record gives: V gene, J gene, D gene, clone size, CDR3 length, CDR3 DNA, CDR3 protein. D genes are given only for firm matches. Rows may omit the clone size; those that give it use once, few, many or a size class.

>TRBV6-1|TRBJ1-2|TRBD1|-|15
TGTGCCAGCAGTGATCAAGACAGGGGGTTCTATGGCTACACCTTC
CASSDQDRGFYGYTF
>TRBV19|TRBJ2-7|-|-|14
TGTGCCAGTAGTATAACAGGGAGCTCCTACGAGCAGTACTTC
CASSITGSSYEQYF
>TRBV5-1|TRBJ2-1|-|once|12
TGCGCCAGCAGCGACTCGGGAAATGAGCAGTTCTTC
CASSDSGNEQFF
>TRBV11-2|TRBJ2-7|TRBD1|-|14
TGTGCCAGCAGCCCGGACAGGGTGAACTACGAGCAGTACTTC
CASSPDRVNYEQYF
>TRBV18|TRBJ1-5|-|-|14
TGTGCCAGCTCACCGGTCAGGCTCAATCAGCCCCAGCATTTT
CASSPVRLNQPQHF
>TRBV5-6|TRBJ2-7|TRBD2|-|15
TGTGCCAGCAGCTTGTGGGCTAGCGGGAGCTACGAGCAGTACTTC
CASSLWASGSYEQYF
>TRBV27|TRBJ1-1|-|-|14
TGTGCCAGCAGTTTATGGGGGGGGGAGACTGAAGCTTTCTTT
CASSLWGGETEAFF
>TRBV5-4|TRBJ2-7|-|-|13
TGTGCCAGCAGCGCTTCGGCAACCTACGAGCAGTACTTC
CASSASATYEQYF
>TRBV28|TRBJ2-1|TRBD1|-|15
TGTGCCAGCAGTTTGTATCGCACAGGGGGAAATGAGCAGTTCTTC
CASSLYRTGGNEQFF
>TRBV5-1|TRBJ2-5|-|-|12
TGCGCCAGCAGCTTGGAGGGAGAGACCCAGTACTTC
CASSLEGETQYF
>TRBV28|TRBJ1-2|TRBD1|-|16
TGTGCCAGCAGTGCTCCCCCGGGACAGGGTAACTATGGCTACACCTTC
CASSAPPGQGNYGYTF
>TRBV7-2|TRBJ2-5|-|-|18
TGTGCCAGCAGCCGGAGATACGGGCTTCGAGACGGAAGGGAGACCCAGTACTTC
CASSRRYGLRDGRETQYF